What follows are 12 T cell receptor beta chains derived from one specimen sequenced in a study of identical twins. TCRdb re-derived calls from the 5' RACE reads in MiXCR, one entry per CDR3 protein. The sample lists 500,000 to 550,000 distinct CDR3 sequences; approximately 20% were seen once. These data were likewise used in another study, on yellow fever vaccine responses in identical twins.

What was sequenced was CD4+ T cells sorted from blood. Source of these receptors: a woman aged 18-29 years in good health.

This clonotype was counted between two and nine times. The chain joins TRBV4-2 to TRBJ1-2; no reliable D call. V gave up 0 bases and J gave up 6 bases, with 17 bases separating them. Germline values: CDR1 LGHNA, CDR2 YNFKEQ. The CDR3 is 16 residues long. In DNA form, the CDR3 reads TGTGCCAGCAGCCAAGATCTAGGCAGGTTAAGCGATGGCTACACCTTC. It specifies CASSQDLGRLSDGYTF.

The chain links TRBV12-3 or TRBV12-4 to TRBJ1-5, with D uncertain. The V end lost 4 bases, the J end lost 9 bases, and 7 bases lay between the germline ends. This CDR3 comprises 11 residues. The chain's CDR3 is CASSSVGPQHF. As DNA, the CDR3 is TGTGCCAGCAGTTCCGTAGGGCCCCAGCATTTT.

This clonotype was seen a few times. V and J are TRBV24-1 and TRBJ2-3; D may correspond to TRBD1 or TRBD2 (5 bases each). V was cut by 9 bases and J by 0 bases, with 12 bases left in between. The CDR3 is 14 residues long. Germline V lookup: CDR1 KGHDR, CDR2 SFDVKD. As DNA, the CDR3 is TGTGCCACCGGGCTCGAGGGGAGCACAGATACGCAGTATTTT. Amino acids: CATGLEGSTDTQYF.

The genes are TRBV5-6 and TRBJ1-1; 7 nucleotides align to TRBD1. This CDR3 comprises 15 residues. V dropped 4 bases and J dropped 4; count of bases not matched to a gene: 10. Germline V CDR1 and CDR2: SGHDT, YYEEEE. This chain's CDR3 is CASSEGGGSGTEAFF. CDR3 nucleotides: TGTGCCAGCAGCGAGGGAGGGGGCTCGGGCACTGAAGCTTTCTTT.

This clonotype was recorded a few times. V and J are TRBV24-1 and TRBJ2-1; perhaps TRBD2 as D (6 bases). The V and J ends lost 1 base and 10 bases respectively, with 19 bases between them. There are 16 residues in the CDR3. In germline, CDR1 is KGHDR, CDR2 SFDVKD. In DNA, the CDR3 is TGTGCCACCAGTGATTTAGGTAGCGGAGCCCCCACGGAGCAGTTCTTC. Its protein is CATSDLGSGAPTEQFF.

The J gene is TRBJ2-2, the V gene TRBV3-1; either TRBD1 or TRBD2 may supply D (6 bases each). In germline, CDR1 is LGHDT, CDR2 YNNKEL (reference sequence). CDR3 length: 12 amino acids. The V and J ends lost 8 bases and 5 bases respectively, with 9 bases between them. CDR3 loop: CASGGLTGELFF. The CDR3 DNA follows: TGTGCCAGCGGGGGGCTTACCGGGGAGCTGTTTTTT.

The chain employs TRBV10-1 and TRBJ2-2, with 14 bases fitting TRBD2. CDR1 and CDR2 from the germline V gene are WNHNN and SYGVQD (reference sequence). This CDR3 spans 16 amino acids. V trimming: 8 bases; J trimming: 4 bases; junction bases outside the gene matches: 6. The CDR3 DNA follows: TGCGCCAGCGGGACTAGCGGGAGAGGGACCACCGGGGAGCTGTTTTTT. Encoded protein: CASGTSGRGTTGELFF.

This clonotype was recorded a few times. The chain has TRBV28 and TRBJ1-1; possible D gene TRBD1, 5 bases. Germline values: CDR1 MDHEN, CDR2 SYDVKM. The CDR3 spans 15 residues. Between the trimmed V and J ends, which lost 5 bases and 2 bases, there was a span of 15 bases. The DNA for the CDR3 is TGTGCCAGCAGTGGGCCCGGGACGGTAAACACTGAAGCTTTCTTT. It yields the protein CASSGPGTVNTEAFF. Filled out from reference TRBV28 and TRBJ1-1, the complete variable domain reads DVKVTQSSRYLVKRTGEKVFLECVQDMDHENMFWYRQDPGLGLRLIYFSYDVKMKEKGDIPEGYSVSREKKERFSLILESASTNQTSMYLCASSGPGTVNTEAFFGQGTRLTVV.

This clonotype was seen a few times. The chain combines TRBV12-3 or TRBV12-4 with TRBJ1-2; possible D gene TRBD1, 6 bases. The CDR3 contains 12 residues. Between the trimmed V and J ends, which lost 8 bases and 4 bases, there was a span of 11 bases. CDR3 sequence: CASRGGGYGYTF. For the CDR3, the DNA is TGTGCCAGCCGCGGGGGCGGCTATGGCTACACCTTC.

The chain is built from TRBV12-3 or TRBV12-4 and TRBJ1-3, with D unresolved. The V gene lost 2 bases and the J gene lost 4 bases, with 18 bases spanning the gap. This CDR3 spans 17 amino acids. The CDR3 nucleotides are TGTGCCAGCAGTTTAAGACAACCGCCGCGGTCGGGAAACACCATATATTTT. Its translation is CASSLRQPPRSGNTIYF.

This chain links TRBV18 with TRBJ2-5; 7 bases fit TRBD1. Losses at the gene ends were 4 bases for V and 2 bases for J; bases not matched to a gene: 7. The CDR3 extends over 15 amino acids. Germline loops: CDR1 KGHSH, CDR2 LQKENI. For the CDR3, the DNA is TGTGCCAGCTCACTCAGACTGACAGGGCAAGAGACCCAGTACTTC. As protein: CASSLRLTGQETQYF.

The rearrangement uses TRBV5-1 and TRBJ2-5; maybe TRBD2 (5 bases). The V gene lost 2 bases and the J gene lost 5 bases, with 10 bases spanning the gap. Looked up from germline, CDR1 is SGHRS and CDR2 is YFSETQ. CDR3 length: 13 residues. CDR3 DNA: TGCGCCAGCAGCTTTGGGAGCCGGGAGACCCAGTACTTC. Amino acid sequence: CASSFGSRETQYF. Variable domain in full (rest from reference TRBV5-1 and TRBJ2-5): KAGVTQTPRYLIKTRGQQVTLSCSPISGHRSVSWYQQTPGQGLQFLFEYFSETQRNKGNFPGRFSGRQFSNSRSEMNVSTLELGDSALYLCASSFGSRETQYFGPGTRLLVL.